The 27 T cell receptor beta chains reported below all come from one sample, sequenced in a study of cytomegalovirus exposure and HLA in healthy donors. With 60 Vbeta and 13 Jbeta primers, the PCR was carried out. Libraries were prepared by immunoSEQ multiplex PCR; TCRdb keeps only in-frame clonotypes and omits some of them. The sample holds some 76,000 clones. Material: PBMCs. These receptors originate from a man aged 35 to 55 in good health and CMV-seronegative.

CDR3 sequence: CASSNRDRGSREQYF. For the CDR3, the DNA is TGTGCCAGCAGCAACCGGGACAGGGGGTCTAGGGAGCAGTACTTC. This chain uses TRBV21-1 with TRBJ2-5; the table calls TRBD1, which could not be checked here. TRBV21-1 is designated a pseudogene. The CDR3 is 15 amino acids.

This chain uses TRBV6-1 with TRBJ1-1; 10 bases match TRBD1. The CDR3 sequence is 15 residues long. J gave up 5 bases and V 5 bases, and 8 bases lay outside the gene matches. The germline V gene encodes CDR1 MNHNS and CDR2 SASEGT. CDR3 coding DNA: TGTGCCAGCAGTCTCACCGGGACAGGGGCGACTGAAGCTTTCTTT. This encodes CASSLTGTGATEAFF.

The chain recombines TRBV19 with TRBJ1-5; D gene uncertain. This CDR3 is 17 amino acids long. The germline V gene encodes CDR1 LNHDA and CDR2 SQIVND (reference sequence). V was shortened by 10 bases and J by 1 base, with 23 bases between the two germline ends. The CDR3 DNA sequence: TGTGCCACCCCGGTGCAGGTACCTACCAGGAGCAATCAGCCCCAGCATTTT. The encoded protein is CATPVQVPTRSNQPQHF.

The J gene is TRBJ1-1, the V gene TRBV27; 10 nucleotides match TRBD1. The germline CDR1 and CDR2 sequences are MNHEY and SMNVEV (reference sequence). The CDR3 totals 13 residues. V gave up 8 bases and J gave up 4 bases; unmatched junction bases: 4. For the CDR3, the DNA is TGTGCCAGCCGTCGGACAGGGGGCACTGAAGCTTTCTTT. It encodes CASRRTGGTEAFF.

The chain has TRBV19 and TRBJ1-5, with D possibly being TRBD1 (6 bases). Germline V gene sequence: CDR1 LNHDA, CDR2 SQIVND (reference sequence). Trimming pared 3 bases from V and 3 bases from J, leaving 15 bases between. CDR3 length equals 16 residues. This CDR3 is CASSILPDRPNQPQHF. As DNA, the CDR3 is TGTGCCAGTAGTATTCTCCCGGACAGACCCAATCAGCCCCAGCATTTT.

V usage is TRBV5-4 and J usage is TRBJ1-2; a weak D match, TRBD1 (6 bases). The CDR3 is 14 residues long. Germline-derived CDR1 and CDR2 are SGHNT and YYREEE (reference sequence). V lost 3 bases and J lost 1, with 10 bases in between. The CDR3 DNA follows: TGTGCCAGCAGCTGGGGGACACGTAACTATGGCTACACCTTC. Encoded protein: CASSWGTRNYGYTF.

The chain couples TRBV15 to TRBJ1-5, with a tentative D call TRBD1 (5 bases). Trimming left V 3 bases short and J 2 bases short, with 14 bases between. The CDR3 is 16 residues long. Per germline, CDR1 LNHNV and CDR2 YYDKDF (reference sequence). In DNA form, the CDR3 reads TGTGCCACCAGCAGCGGGCGCGGGGCTGGCAATCAGCCCCAGCATTTT. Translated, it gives CATSSGRGAGNQPQHF.

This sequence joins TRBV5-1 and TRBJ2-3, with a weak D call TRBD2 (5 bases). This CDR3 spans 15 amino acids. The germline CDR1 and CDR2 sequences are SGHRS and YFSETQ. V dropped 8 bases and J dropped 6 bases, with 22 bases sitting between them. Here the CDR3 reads CASQTSGGWVDTQYF. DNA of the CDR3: TGCGCCAGTCAAACTTCCGGAGGATGGGTGGATACGCAGTATTTT. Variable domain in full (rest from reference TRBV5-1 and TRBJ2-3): KAGVTQTPRYLIKTRGQQVTLSCSPISGHRSVSWYQQTPGQGLQFLFEYFSETQRNKGNFPGRFSGRQFSNSRSEMNVSTLELGDSALYLCASQTSGGWVDTQYFGPGTRLTVL.

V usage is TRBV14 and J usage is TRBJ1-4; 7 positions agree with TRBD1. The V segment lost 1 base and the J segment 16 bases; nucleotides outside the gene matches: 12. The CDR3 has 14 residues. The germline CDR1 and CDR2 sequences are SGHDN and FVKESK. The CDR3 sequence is CASSQGDGGTARFF. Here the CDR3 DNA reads TGTGCCAGCAGCCAAGGCGATGGGGGGACAGCGCGGTTTTTT.

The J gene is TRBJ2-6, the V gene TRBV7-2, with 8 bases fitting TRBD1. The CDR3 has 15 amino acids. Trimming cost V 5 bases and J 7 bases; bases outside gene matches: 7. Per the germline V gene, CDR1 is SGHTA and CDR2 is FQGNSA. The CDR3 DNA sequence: TGTGCCAGCAGCCGAGACAGGGGAAGAGCCAACGTCCTGACTTTC. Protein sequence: CASSRDRGRANVLTF.

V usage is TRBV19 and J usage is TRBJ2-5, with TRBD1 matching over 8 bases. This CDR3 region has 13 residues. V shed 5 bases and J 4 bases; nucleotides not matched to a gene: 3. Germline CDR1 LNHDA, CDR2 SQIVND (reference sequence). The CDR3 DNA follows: TGTGCCAGTAGTGACAGGGGAACAGAGACCCAGTACTTC. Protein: CASSDRGTETQYF.

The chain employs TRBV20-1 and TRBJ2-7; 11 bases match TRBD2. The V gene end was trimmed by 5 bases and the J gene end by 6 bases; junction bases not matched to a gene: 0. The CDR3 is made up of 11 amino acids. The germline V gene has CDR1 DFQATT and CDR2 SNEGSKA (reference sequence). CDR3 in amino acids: CSAGLAGEQYF. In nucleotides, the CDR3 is TGCAGTGCTGGACTAGCGGGCGAGCAGTACTTC.

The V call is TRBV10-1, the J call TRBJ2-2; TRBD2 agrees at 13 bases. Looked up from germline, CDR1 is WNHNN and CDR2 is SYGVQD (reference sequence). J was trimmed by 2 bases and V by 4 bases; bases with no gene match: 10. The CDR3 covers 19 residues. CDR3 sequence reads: CASSAEGLAGVLNTGELFF. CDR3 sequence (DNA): TGCGCCAGCAGTGCAGAAGGACTAGCGGGGGTCCTAAACACCGGGGAGCTGTTTTTT.

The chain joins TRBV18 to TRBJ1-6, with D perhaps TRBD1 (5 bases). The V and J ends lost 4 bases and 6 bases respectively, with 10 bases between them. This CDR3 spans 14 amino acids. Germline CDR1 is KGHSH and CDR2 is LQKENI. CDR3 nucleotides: TGTGCCAGCTCACTAGACAGTTTTAATTCACCCCTCCACTTT. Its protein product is CASSLDSFNSPLHF.

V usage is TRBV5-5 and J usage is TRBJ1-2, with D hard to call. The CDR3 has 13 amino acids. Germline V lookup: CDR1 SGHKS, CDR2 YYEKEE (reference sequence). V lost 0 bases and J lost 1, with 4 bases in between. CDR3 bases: TGTGCCAGCAGCTTGGACAGTAACTATGGCTACACCTTC. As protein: CASSLDSNYGYTF.

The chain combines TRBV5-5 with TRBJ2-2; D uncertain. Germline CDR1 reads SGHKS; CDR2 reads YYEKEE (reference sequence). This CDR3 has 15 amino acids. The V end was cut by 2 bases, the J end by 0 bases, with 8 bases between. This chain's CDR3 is CASSFPHPNTGELFF. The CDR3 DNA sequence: TGTGCCAGCAGCTTCCCACACCCGAACACCGGGGAGCTGTTTTTT.

CDR3 region: CASQGLAGGYTGELFF. In DNA form, the CDR3 reads TGTGCCAGCCAGGGACTAGCGGGGGGTTACACCGGGGAGCTGTTTTTT. The V gene is TRBV10-3, the J gene TRBJ2-2; 15 nucleotides match TRBD2. The CDR3 has 16 residues. CDR1 is ENHRY and CDR2 is SYGVKD in the germline V gene. J gave up 3 bases and V 10 bases, and 6 bases lay outside the gene matches.

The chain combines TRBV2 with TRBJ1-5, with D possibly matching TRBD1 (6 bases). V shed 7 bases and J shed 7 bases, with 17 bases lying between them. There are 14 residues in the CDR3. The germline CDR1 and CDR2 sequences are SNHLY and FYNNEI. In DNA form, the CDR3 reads TGTGCCAGCACCGAAGACAGGACCTCGCAGCCCCAGCATTTT. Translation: CASTEDRTSQPQHF. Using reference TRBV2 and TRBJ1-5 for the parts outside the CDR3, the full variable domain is EPEVTQTPSHQVTQMGQEVILRCVPISNHLYFYWYRQILGQKVEFLVSFYNNEISEKSEIFDDQFSVERPDGSNFTLKIRSTKLEDSAMYFCASTEDRTSQPQHFGDGTRLSIL.

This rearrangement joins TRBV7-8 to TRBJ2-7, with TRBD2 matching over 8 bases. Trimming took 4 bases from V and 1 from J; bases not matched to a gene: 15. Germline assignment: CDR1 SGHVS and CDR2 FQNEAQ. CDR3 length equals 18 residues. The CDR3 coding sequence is TGTGCCAGCAGCTCAATGCCGCGACTGAGCGGGAGATCCTACGAGCAGTACTTC. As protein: CASSSMPRLSGRSYEQYF.

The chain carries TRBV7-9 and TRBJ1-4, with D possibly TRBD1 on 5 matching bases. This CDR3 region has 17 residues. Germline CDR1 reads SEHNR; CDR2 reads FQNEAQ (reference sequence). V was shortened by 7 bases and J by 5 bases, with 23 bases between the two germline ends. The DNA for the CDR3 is TGTGCCAGCACCCAGGACCTGGCGGGGGGTGAAAATGAAAAACTGTTTTTT. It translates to CASTQDLAGGENEKLFF.

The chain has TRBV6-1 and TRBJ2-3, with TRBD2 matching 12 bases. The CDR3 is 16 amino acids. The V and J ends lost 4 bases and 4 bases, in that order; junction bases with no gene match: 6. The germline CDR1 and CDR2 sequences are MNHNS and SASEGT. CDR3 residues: CASSVRLAGDSDTQYF. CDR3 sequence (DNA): TGTGCCAGCAGTGTAAGACTAGCGGGGGACTCAGATACGCAGTATTTT.

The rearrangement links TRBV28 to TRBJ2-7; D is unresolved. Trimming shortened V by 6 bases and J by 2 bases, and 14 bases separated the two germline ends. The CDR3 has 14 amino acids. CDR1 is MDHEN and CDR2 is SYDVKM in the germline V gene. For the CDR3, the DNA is TGTGCCAGCAGGGGTACTCCGGCGGCCTACGAGCAGTACTTC. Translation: CASRGTPAAYEQYF.

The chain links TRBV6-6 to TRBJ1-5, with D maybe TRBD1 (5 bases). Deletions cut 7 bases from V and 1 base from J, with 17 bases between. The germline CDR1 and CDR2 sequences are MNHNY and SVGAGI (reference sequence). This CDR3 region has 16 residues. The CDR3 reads CASTKAGDLSNQPQHF. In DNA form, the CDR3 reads TGTGCCAGCACCAAAGCGGGGGATTTGAGCAATCAGCCCCAGCATTTT.

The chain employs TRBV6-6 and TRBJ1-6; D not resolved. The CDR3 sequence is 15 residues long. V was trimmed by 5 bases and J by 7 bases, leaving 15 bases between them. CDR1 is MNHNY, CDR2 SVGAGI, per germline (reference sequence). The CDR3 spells CASSTPLEENSPLHF. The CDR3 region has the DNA TGTGCCAGCAGTACTCCTCTGGAGGAGAATTCACCCCTCCACTTT.

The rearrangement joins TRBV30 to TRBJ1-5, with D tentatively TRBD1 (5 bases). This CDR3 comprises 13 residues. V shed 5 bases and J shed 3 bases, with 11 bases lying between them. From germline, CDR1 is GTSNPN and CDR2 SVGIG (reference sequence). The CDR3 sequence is CAWGGSHNQPQHF. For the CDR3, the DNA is TGTGCCTGGGGGGGGAGCCACAATCAGCCCCAGCATTTT.

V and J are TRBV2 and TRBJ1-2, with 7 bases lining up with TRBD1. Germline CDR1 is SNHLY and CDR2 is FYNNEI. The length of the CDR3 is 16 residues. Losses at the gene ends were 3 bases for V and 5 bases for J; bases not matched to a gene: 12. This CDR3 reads CASSDRNRGQRYGYTF. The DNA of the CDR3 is TGTGCCAGCAGTGACCGTAACAGGGGCCAGCGGTATGGCTACACCTTC. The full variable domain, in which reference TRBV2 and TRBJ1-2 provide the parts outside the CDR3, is EPEVTQTPSHQVTQMGQEVILRCVPISNHLYFYWYRQILGQKVEFLVSFYNNEISEKSEIFDDQFSVERPDGSNFTLKIRSTKLEDSAMYFCASSDRNRGQRYGYTFGSGTRLTVV.

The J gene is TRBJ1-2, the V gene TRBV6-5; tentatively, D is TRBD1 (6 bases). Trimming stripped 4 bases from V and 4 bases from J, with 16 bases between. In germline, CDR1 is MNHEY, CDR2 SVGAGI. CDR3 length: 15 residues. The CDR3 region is CASSFDRRGGYGYTF. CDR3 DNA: TGTGCCAGCAGTTTCGACCGGCGAGGGGGCTATGGCTACACCTTC.